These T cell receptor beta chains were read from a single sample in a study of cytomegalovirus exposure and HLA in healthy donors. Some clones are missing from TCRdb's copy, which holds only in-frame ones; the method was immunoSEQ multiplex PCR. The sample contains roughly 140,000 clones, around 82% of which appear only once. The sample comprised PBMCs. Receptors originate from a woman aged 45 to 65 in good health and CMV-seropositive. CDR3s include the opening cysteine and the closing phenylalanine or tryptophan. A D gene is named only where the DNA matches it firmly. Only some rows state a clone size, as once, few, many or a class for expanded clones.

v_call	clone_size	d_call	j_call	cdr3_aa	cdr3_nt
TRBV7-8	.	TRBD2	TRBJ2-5	CASSLPGGVSQETQYF	TGTGCCAGCAGCCTCCCCGGGGGGGTTTCCCAAGAGACCCAGTACTTC
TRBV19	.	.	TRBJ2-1	CASSTAHQRGQFF	TGTGCCAGTAGTACCGCGCATCAAAGAGGGCAGTTCTTC
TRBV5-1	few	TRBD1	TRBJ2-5	CASSLGQGKGKETQYF	TGCGCCAGCAGCTTGGGACAGGGAAAAGGGAAGGAGACCCAGTACTTC
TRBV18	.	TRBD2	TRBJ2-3	CASSPIAGSTDTQYF	TGTGCCAGCTCACCTATAGCGGGGAGCACAGATACGCAGTATTTT
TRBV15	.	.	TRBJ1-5	CATSRRDSPNQPQHF	TGTGCCACCAGCAGACGGGACTCCCCGAATCAGCCCCAGCATTTT
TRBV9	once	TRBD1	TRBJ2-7	CASSSGTAEQYF	TGTGCCAGCAGCTCAGGGACAGCAGAGCAGTACTTC
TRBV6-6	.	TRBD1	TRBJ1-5	CASSTGGDGQPQHF	TGTGCCAGCTCAACAGGGGGCGACGGGCAGCCCCAGCATTTT
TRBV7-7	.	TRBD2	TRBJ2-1	CASSARAGGPYNEQFF	TGTGCCAGCAGCGCCCGTGCGGGGGGGCCTTACAATGAGCAGTTCTTC
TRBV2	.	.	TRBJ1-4	CASSEDEIQGRPNEKLFF	TGTGCCAGCAGTGAAGATGAAATTCAGGGCAGACCTAATGAAAAACTGTTTTTT
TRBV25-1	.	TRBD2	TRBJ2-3	CASMTSGGPTDTQYF	TGTGCCAGTATGACTAGCGGGGGGCCTACAGATACGCAGTATTTT
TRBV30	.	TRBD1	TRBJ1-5	CAWSGDRGQPQHF	TGTGCCTGGAGTGGGGACAGGGGTCAGCCCCAGCATTTT
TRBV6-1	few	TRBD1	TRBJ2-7	CASSSYQGASYEQYF	TGTGCCAGCAGTAGTTATCAGGGGGCGAGCTACGAGCAGTACTTC
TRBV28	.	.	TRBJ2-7	CASKEGGPEEQYF	TGTGCCAGCAAGGAGGGGGGGCCGGAGGAGCAGTACTTC
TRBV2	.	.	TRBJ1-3	CASSEGPSTGNTIYF	TGTGCCAGCAGTGAGGGGCCATCGACTGGAAACACCATATATTTT
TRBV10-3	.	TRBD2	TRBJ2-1	CAISELAGGVNNEQFF	TGTGCCATCAGTGAATTAGCGGGGGGGGTAAACAATGAGCAGTTCTTC
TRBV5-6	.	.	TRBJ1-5	CASSLGGEGQPQHF	TGTGCCAGCAGCTTGGGGGGTGAGGGACAGCCCCAGCATTTT
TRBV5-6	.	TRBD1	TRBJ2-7	CASSFGQETYEQYF	TGTGCCAGCAGCTTCGGACAGGAGACCTACGAGCAGTACTTC
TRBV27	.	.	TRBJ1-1	CASSLNPWQAFF	TGTGCCAGCAGTTTAAACCCTTGGCAGGCTTTCTTT